A single sample is the source of the 19 T cell receptor beta chains below, sequenced in a study of CD8+CD57+ T cells in acquired aplastic anemia. Previously, flow cytometry had revealed CD8+CD57+ cell expansion in the patients chosen for sequencing. The study profiled TCR beta VDJ and CDR3 using genomic DNA as template. TCRdb reprocessed the reads with MiXCR, giving one entry per CDR3 protein. The sample lists under 250,000 distinct CDR3 sequences; 45% to 50% were seen once. Sequences were obtained from sorted CD4+, CD8+, or CD8+CD57+ T cells (not recorded which) from PBMCs. The receptors here all came from a human donor with aplastic anemia.

In DNA, the CDR3 is TGTGCCAGCAGCCAAACTAGGGCCTCCTACGAGCAGTACTTC. It yields the protein CASSQTRASYEQYF. This chain connects TRBV7-2 to TRBJ2-7; a possible D gene is TRBD2 (5 bases). CDR1 SGHTA and CDR2 FQGNSA come from the germline V gene. Between the trimmed V and J ends, which lost 5 bases and 0 bases, there was a span of 11 bases. The CDR3 extends over 14 amino acids.

The genes are TRBV7-2 and TRBJ2-7; 8 nucleotides agree with TRBD2. The CDR3 contains 15 residues. The V segment lost 6 bases and the J segment 4 bases; nucleotides outside the gene matches: 11. CDR1 SGHTA and CDR2 FQGNSA come from the germline V gene. CDR3 DNA: TGTGCCAGCAGATCAAGTCCAGCGGGGGAATACGAGCAGTACTTC. Its protein is CASRSSPAGEYEQYF.

Written as DNA, the CDR3 is TGTGCCAGCAGTGAAGCTGCAGGGACGCAGTATTTT. It is translated as CASSEAAGTQYF. J is TRBJ2-3 and V is TRBV25-1, with D perhaps TRBD1 (5 bases). Looked up from germline, CDR1 is MGHDK and CDR2 is SYGVNS. The CDR3 has 12 amino acids. The V gene lost 2 bases and the J gene lost 9 bases, with 9 bases spanning the gap.

This clonotype showed up many times. The rearrangement uses TRBV29-1 and TRBJ1-1, with D unresolved. The V end lost 3 bases, the J end lost 8 bases, and 7 bases lay between the germline ends. This CDR3 comprises 10 residues. CDR1 is SQVTM and CDR2 is ANQGSEA in the germline V gene. In DNA form, the CDR3 reads TGCAGCGTTGATGCCAGGGAAGCTTTCTTT. Its protein product is CSVDAREAFF.

In this sample, this clonotype turned up many times. The chain joins TRBV5-1 to TRBJ2-2; tentative D call: TRBD2 (6 bases). Trimming shortened V by 0 bases and J by 2 bases, and 11 bases separated the two germline ends. The germline V gene has CDR1 SGHRS and CDR2 YFSETQ. The CDR3 spans 16 residues. The CDR3 nucleotides are TGCGCCAGCAGCTTGGCTGTAGCGGAAAACACCGGGGAGCTGTTTTTT. Translated: CASSLAVAENTGELFF.

The gene calls are TRBV29-1 and TRBJ1-2; 8 positions agree with TRBD1. J gave up 4 bases and V 7 bases, and 11 bases lay outside the gene matches. There are 14 residues in the CDR3. The germline gives CDR1 SQVTM, CDR2 ANQGSEA. CDR3 DNA sequence: TGCAGCGGGGGGGGGGAGGACAGGGCCTATGGCTACACCTTC. This encodes CSGGGEDRAYGYTF. Combining the CDR3 with reference TRBV29-1 and TRBJ1-2 gives the whole variable domain SAVISQKPSRDICQRGTSLTIQCQVDSQVTMMFWYRQQPGQSLTLIATANQGSEATYESGFVIDKFPISRPNLTFSTLTVSNMSPEDSSIYLCSGGGEDRAYGYTFGSGTRLTVV.

In the case of this clonotype: This clone may be a read error of a much larger clone one base away. The chain joins TRBV7-2 to TRBJ2-2, with a tentative D call TRBD2 (6 bases). The length of the CDR3 is 12 residues. Germline V gene data show CDR1 as SGHTA and CDR2 as FQGNSA. The CDR3 bases are TGTGCCAGCAGCTTACCCCCCGGGGGGCTGTTTTTT. This gives the protein CASSLPPGGLFF.

This clonotype was counted many times. The chain links TRBV4-1 to TRBJ2-7; 8 bases fit TRBD2. CDR3 length equals 16 residues. Unmatched junction bases numbered 12, after V lost 4 bases and J lost 4 bases. Germline V CDR1 and CDR2: MGHRA, YSYEKL. CDR3 coding DNA: TGCGCCAGCAGCCTCGTAGGGACTAGGAGCAATTACGAGCAGTACTTC. It encodes CASSLVGTRSNYEQYF.

This sequence joins TRBV5-1 and TRBJ1-6; D ambiguous. The germline V gene has CDR1 SGHRS and CDR2 YFSETQ. V was cut by 7 bases and J by 3 bases, with 8 bases left in between. The CDR3 has 13 amino acids. In DNA form, the CDR3 reads TGCGCCAGCCACCAGGACTATAATTCACCCCTCCACTTT. Protein: CASHQDYNSPLHF.

Of note for this clonotype: A read error may produce the germline difference seen at one junction end. J is TRBJ1-1 and V is TRBV9; D not resolved. From germline, CDR1 is SGDLS and CDR2 YYNGEE. This CDR3 has 13 amino acids. The CDR3 loop reads CASSGARNTEAFF. The CDR3 region has the DNA TGTGCCAGCAGCGGGGCGCGGAACACTGAAGCCTTCTTT. Full variable domain (missing parts from reference TRBV9 and TRBJ1-1): DSGVTQTPKHLITATGQRVTLRCSPRSGDLSVYWYQQSLDQGLQFLIQYYNGEERAKGNILERFSAQQFPDLHSELNLSSLELGDSALYFCASSGARNTEAFFGQGTRLTVV.

This clonotype was counted at least ten times. The CDR3 DNA follows: TGTGCTAGTGGTTTAGGGGGGAGTCAGCCCCAGCATTTT. Encoded protein: CASGLGGSQPQHF. The rearrangement uses TRBV12-5 and TRBJ1-5; possible D gene TRBD1, 6 bases. Germline CDR1 LGHNT, CDR2 FRNRAP. V gave up 3 bases and J gave up 6 bases, with 9 bases separating them. The CDR3 contains 13 residues.

This clonotype was seen repeatedly, ten times or more. V usage is TRBV7-9 and J usage is TRBJ2-1; 14 bases are shared with TRBD2. CDR1 and CDR2 from the germline V gene are SEHNR and FQNEAQ (reference sequence). The CDR3 consists of 16 residues. The trim removed 6 bases at V and 5 bases at J, leaving 6 bases unmatched. CDR3 nucleotide sequence: TGTGCCAGCAGGTCCCCGGGACTAGCGGGGGACAATGAGCAGTTCTTC. Translated: CASRSPGLAGDNEQFF.

This clonotype showed up many times. The rearrangement links TRBV20-1 to TRBJ2-7; D is undetermined. V was pared by 3 bases and J by 5 bases, with 11 bases between. The V gene's germline CDR1 is DFQATT and CDR2 SNEGSKA (reference sequence). The CDR3 spans 12 residues. CDR3 DNA sequence: TGCAGTGCTAGTCCGGAAAGAAACGAGCAGTACTTC. It codes for CSASPERNEQYF.

V is TRBV7-6 and J is TRBJ2-1; 7 positions match TRBD2. The germline gives CDR1 SGHVS, CDR2 FNYEAQ. V was pared by 1 base and J by 10 bases, with 1 base of the junction left unmatched. The CDR3 has 12 residues. The CDR3 sequence is CASSLVLAEQFF. The CDR3 DNA is TGTGCCAGCAGCTTAGTACTAGCGGAGCAGTTCTTC.

There are many counts of this clonotype. The CDR3 nucleotides are TGTGCCAGCAGCGTAGATGGGGGCGGTGGAAACACCATATATTTT. It yields the protein CASSVDGGGGNTIYF. The V and J genes are TRBV9 and TRBJ1-3; TRBD1 might be the D (6 bases). Germline assignment: CDR1 SGDLS and CDR2 YYNGEE. V lost 0 bases to trimming and J lost 3 bases, with 10 bases between them. This CDR3 contains 15 residues. Together with reference TRBV9 and TRBJ1-3, the CDR3 gives the full variable domain: DSGVTQTPKHLITATGQRVTLRCSPRSGDLSVYWYQQSLDQGLQFLIQYYNGEERAKGNILERFSAQQFPDLHSELNLSSLELGDSALYFCASSVDGGGGNTIYFGEGSWLTVV.

The V call is TRBV9, the J call TRBJ1-2; D is ambiguous. The germline V and J ends were trimmed by 1 base and 7 bases, with 11 bases remaining between them. Looked up from germline, CDR1 is SGDLS and CDR2 is YYNGEE. The CDR3 runs 13 residues. For the CDR3, the DNA is TGTGCCAGCAGCGTACCCCAAGGCGGTGGCTACACCTTC. Translating gives CASSVPQGGGYTF.

The genes are TRBV27 and TRBJ2-7; D is possibly TRBD1 (7 bases). Trimming removed 5 bases at V and 6 bases at J, with 17 bases between. Germline loops: CDR1 MNHEY, CDR2 SMNVEV (reference sequence). The CDR3 is 14 amino acids. For the CDR3, the DNA is TGTGCCAGCAGTGCGGAGGAGGGGGCGGGCGAGCAGTACTTC. This gives the protein CASSAEEGAGEQYF.

This chain joins TRBV5-1 and TRBJ2-2; D is unclear. Germline V gene sequence: CDR1 SGHRS, CDR2 YFSETQ. Trimming cost V 4 bases and J 0 bases, with 7 bases left between them. The CDR3 spans 14 residues. The CDR3 DNA sequence: TGCGCCAGCAGCCCCCGATCGAACACCGGGGAGCTGTTTTTT. Translated, it gives CASSPRSNTGELFF.

On this clonotype itself: This may stem from a read error, because a much larger clone lies one nucleotide away. This chain joins TRBV7-9 and TRBJ2-7; 12 bases match TRBD2. The CDR3 has 15 residues. Germline CDR1 and CDR2: SEHNR and FQNEAQ (reference sequence). This CDR3 reads CASSPPSGRANEQYF. The CDR3 DNA reads as TGCGCCAGCAGCCCTCCTAGCGGGAGGGCAAATGAGCAGTACTTC.